One and the same sample provided the 10 T cell receptor beta chains below, sequenced in a study of blood T cells in healthy people across ages. With a J-beta primer mix and a sample-barcoded 5' primer, a second PCR ran roughly 7 to 11 cycles. Each CDR3 protein is one row after TCRdb ran MiXCR on the 5' RACE reads. The table has some 1.1 million distinct CDR3 sequences, approximately 38% seen once. The sample comprised blood. The source is a man in his late teens or twenties in good health.

This chain connects TRBV28 to TRBJ1-5; possibly TRBD1 for D (5 bases). Germline assignment: CDR1 MDHEN and CDR2 SYDVKM. CDR3 size: 17 residues. V was shortened by 9 bases and J by 3 bases, with 24 bases between the two germline ends. This chain's CDR3 is CASYTTAQGFDNQPQHF. As DNA, the CDR3 is TGTGCCAGTTACACAACCGCCCAGGGATTCGACAATCAGCCCCAGCATTTT.

This clonotype was counted between two and nine times. The chain combines TRBV27 with TRBJ2-2; 10 nucleotides line up with TRBD2. CDR1 MNHEY and CDR2 SMNVEV come from the germline V gene (reference sequence). The CDR3 spans 16 residues. Trimming at V came to 6 bases and at J to 3 bases, leaving 7 bases not matched to a gene. For the CDR3, the DNA is TGTGCCAGCAGACCGAGCGGGGGGGCATACACCGGGGAGCTGTTTTTT. Its translation is CASRPSGGAYTGELFF.

This clonotype was counted at least ten times. This chain uses TRBV9 with TRBJ2-3; TRBD2 matches at 11 bases. After removal of 6 bases from V and 3 bases from J, the junction contained 6 bases not matched to a gene. From germline, CDR1 is SGDLS and CDR2 YYNGEE. This CDR3 comprises 15 residues. CDR3 sequence reads: CASTPLAGGTDTQYF. The CDR3 DNA reads as TGTGCCAGCACCCCGCTAGCGGGGGGAACAGATACGCAGTATTTT.

This chain connects TRBV4-3 to TRBJ1-6; unclear D gene. The CDR3 has 15 amino acids. The germline V and J ends were trimmed by 2 bases and 1 base, with 6 bases remaining between them. Germline V gene lookup returns CDR1 LGHNA and CDR2 YSLEER. This CDR3 is CASSQTVSYNSPLHF. The DNA of the CDR3 is TGCGCCAGCAGCCAAACGGTGTCCTATAATTCACCCCTCCACTTT.

The table lists this clonotype with a few counts. The chain uses TRBV6-2 or TRBV6-3 and TRBJ2-1; D is unclear. Germline V gene sequence: CDR1 MNHEY, CDR2 SVGEGT. The CDR3 has 16 amino acids. The ends were cut back, 0 bases at V and 1 base at J, with 10 bases in the middle. The CDR3 DNA sequence: TGTGCCAGCAGTTACTCGGGTAGTGGGTCCTACAATGAGCAGTTCTTC. Amino acid sequence: CASSYSGSGSYNEQFF.

This clonotype has more than one count but fewer than ten. The V call is TRBV12-3 or TRBV12-4, the J call TRBJ1-4; 8 nucleotides align to TRBD1. J lost 7 bases, V lost 5 bases, and 9 bases had no gene match. This CDR3 has 15 amino acids. CDR3 amino acids: CASSLTTGAIEKLFF. CDR3 in DNA: TGTGCCAGCAGTCTCACGACAGGGGCCATTGAAAAACTGTTTTTT.

The J gene is TRBJ2-7, the V gene TRBV6-6; D uncertain. The V and J ends lost 3 bases and 0 bases respectively, with 15 bases between them. The CDR3 covers 16 residues. Germline V CDR1 and CDR2: MNHNY, SVGAGI (reference sequence). The chain's CDR3 is CASSYAPDGPSYEQYF. CDR3 sequence (DNA): TGTGCCAGCAGTTATGCCCCGGACGGACCCTCCTACGAGCAGTACTTC.

As concerns this clonotype: One junction end does not reproduce the germline sequence, and a read error may be involved. The chain joins TRBV9 to TRBJ1-6, with D perhaps TRBD1 (5 bases). Germline CDR1 reads SGDLS; CDR2 reads YYNGEE. CDR3 length: 17 amino acids. CDR3 nucleotides: TGTGCCAGCAGCGTAGAGGGGAGGAGCTCCTATAGTTCACCCCTCCACTTT. It encodes CASSVEGRSSYSSPLHF.

The V and J genes are TRBV12-3 or TRBV12-4 and TRBJ1-2, with a tentative D call TRBD1 (5 bases). The CDR3 loop spans 15 amino acids. V was clipped by 5 bases and J by 4 bases, with 17 bases between them. The CDR3 coding sequence is TGTGCCAGCAGTCCCGGGACTTTCTCTCTCTATGGCTACACCTTC. Translation gives CASSPGTFSLYGYTF.

The rearrangement links TRBV19 to TRBJ2-2; D is undetermined. Looked up from germline, CDR1 is LNHDA and CDR2 is SQIVND (reference sequence). V was cut by 3 bases and J by 2 bases, with 7 bases left in between. CDR3 size: 14 residues. The CDR3 loop is CASSMVGNTGELFF. CDR3 sequence (DNA): TGTGCCAGTAGTATGGTGGGAAACACCGGGGAGCTGTTTTTT.